Listed here are 3 T cell receptor beta chains from one sample, sequenced in a study of blood T cell repertoires in COVID-19. This table comes from immunoSEQ multiplex PCR, and its TCRdb copy is limited to in-frame clones, with some not included. The table records a few hundred thousand clones, 80% to 85% of them present only once. The material sequenced was PBMCs or T cells enriched from blood (not recorded which). Receptors were obtained from a man aged 50-59 years who had recovered from COVID-19.

The chain has TRBV12-5 and TRBJ2-7, with TRBD1 matching 7 bases. V was pared by 4 bases and J by 0 bases, with 6 bases of the junction left unmatched. The CDR3 sequence is 15 residues long. Germline lookup yields CDR1 LGHNT and CDR2 FRNRAP. The CDR3 is CASGSDRDSSYEQYF. The CDR3 region has the DNA TGTGCTAGTGGTTCAGACCGGGACAGCTCCTACGAGCAGTACTTC.

The chain employs TRBV3-1 (or the pseudogene TRBV3-2) and TRBJ2-3; TRBD2 matches 7 bases. The CDR3 length is 15 residues. Germline V gene data show CDR1 as LGHDT and CDR2 as YNNKEL (reference sequence). The trim removed 2 bases at V and 0 bases at J, leaving 2 bases unmatched. CDR3 sequence: CASSQLAASTDTQYF. In DNA form, the CDR3 reads TGTGCCAGCAGCCAACTAGCGGCTAGCACAGATACGCAGTATTTT.

The rearrangement links TRBV7-9 to TRBJ1-2; a possible D gene is TRBD1 (6 bases). The germline V gene encodes CDR1 SEHNR and CDR2 FQNEAQ (reference sequence). The CDR3 covers 13 residues. V was shortened by 5 bases and J by 4 bases, with 11 bases between the two germline ends. CDR3 protein: CASSPGQIYGYTF. The CDR3, as DNA: TGTGCCAGCAGCCCCGGACAGATCTATGGCTACACCTTC.